This TCR beta chain is drawn from a study of cytomegalovirus exposure and HLA in healthy donors. The study, taken as a whole, reports: Common viral pathogens were later found to be apparently linked to several of the most significant clusters. From TCR beta sequences, most subjects' HLA-A and HLA-B alleles were reportedly predicted accurately. Across HLA loci, a later analysis found differing TCR association rates, with DRB1 most and HLA-C fewest.

Germline assignment: CDR1 MGHRA and CDR2 YSYEKL. Trimming removed 0 bases at V and 0 bases at J, with 12 bases between. The CDR3 has 17 residues. As regards this clone: Its specificity is unknown.

60 Vbeta and 13 Jbeta primers were used in PCR. This table comes from immunoSEQ multiplex PCR, and its TCRdb copy is limited to in-frame clones, with some not included. The data contain 150,000 to 200,000 clones, 80% of them singletons. This sequence joins TRBV4-1 and TRBJ1-5, with D uncertain. Input material: PBMCs. The TCR comes from a young man in good health and CMV-seropositive. Here the CDR3 reads CASSQDPGYHSNQPQHF. The CDR3 coding sequence is TGCGCCAGCAGCCAAGATCCCGGGTACCATAGCAATCAGCCCCAGCATTTT.